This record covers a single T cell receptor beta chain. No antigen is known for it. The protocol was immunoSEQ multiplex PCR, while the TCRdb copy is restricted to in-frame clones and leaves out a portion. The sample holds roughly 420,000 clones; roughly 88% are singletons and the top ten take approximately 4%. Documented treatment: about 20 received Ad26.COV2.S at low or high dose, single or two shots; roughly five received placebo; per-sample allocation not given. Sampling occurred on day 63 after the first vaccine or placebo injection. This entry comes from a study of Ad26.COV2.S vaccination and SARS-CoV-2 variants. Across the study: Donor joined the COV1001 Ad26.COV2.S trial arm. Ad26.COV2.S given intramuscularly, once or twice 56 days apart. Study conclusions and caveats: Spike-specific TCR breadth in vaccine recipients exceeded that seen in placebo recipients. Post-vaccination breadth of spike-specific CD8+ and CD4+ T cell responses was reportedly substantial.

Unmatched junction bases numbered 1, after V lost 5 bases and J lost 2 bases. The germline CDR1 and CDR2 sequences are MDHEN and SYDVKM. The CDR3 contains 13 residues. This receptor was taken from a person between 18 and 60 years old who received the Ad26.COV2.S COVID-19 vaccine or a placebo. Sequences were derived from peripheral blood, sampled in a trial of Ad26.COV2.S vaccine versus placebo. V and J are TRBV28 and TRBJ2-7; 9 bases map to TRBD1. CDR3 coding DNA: TGTGCCAGCAGTACAGGGGGCCCCTACGAGCAGTACTTC. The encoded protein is CASSTGGPYEQYF. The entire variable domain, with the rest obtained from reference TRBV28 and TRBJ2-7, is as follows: DVKVTQSSRYLVKRTGEKVFLECVQDMDHENMFWYRQDPGLGLRLIYFSYDVKMKEKGDIPEGYSVSREKKERFSLILESASTNQTSMYLCASSTGGPYEQYFGPGTRLTVT.